Shown below are 6 T cell receptor beta chains from a single sample sequenced in a study of blood T cells in healthy people across ages. Together with a sample-barcoded 5' primer, a J-beta primer mix was included in a second PCR lasting 7 to 11 cycles. TCRdb redid the calling of the 5' RACE reads with MiXCR, one entry per CDR3 protein. Seen here are about 1,500,000 distinct CDR3 sequences, roughly 40% observed once, and the top ten hold 7.9%. The sequencing sample was made of blood. The source is a woman aged 18-30 years in good health.

This clonotype has more than one count but fewer than ten. The genes are TRBV6-1 and TRBJ2-3, with D hard to call. The CDR3 length is 12 residues. The V and J ends lost 2 bases and 9 bases respectively, with 9 bases between them. Germline V gene lookup returns CDR1 MNHNS and CDR2 SASEGT. CDR3 nucleotide sequence: TGTGCCAGCAGTGAAAGCCGGTGGACGCAGTATTTT. This encodes CASSESRWTQYF.

The chain couples TRBV5-5 to TRBJ1-2; D ambiguous. Looked up from germline, CDR1 is SGHKS and CDR2 is YYEKEE (reference sequence). The length of the CDR3 is 14 residues. Between the trimmed V and J ends, which lost 4 bases and 0 bases, there was a span of 10 bases. CDR3 sequence reads: CASSTGFANYGYTF. The CDR3, as DNA: TGTGCCAGCAGCACGGGGTTTGCTAACTATGGCTACACCTTC.

This clonotype appeared a few times. The V and J genes are TRBV15 and TRBJ2-3; D uncertain. V lost 1 base to trimming and J lost 0 bases, with 5 bases between them. Germline V gene lookup returns CDR1 LNHNV and CDR2 YYDKDF (reference sequence). CDR3 length: 14 amino acids. CDR3 sequence: CATSRAVSTDTQYF. CDR3 sequence (DNA): TGTGCCACCAGCAGAGCAGTTAGCACAGATACGCAGTATTTT.

The gene calls are TRBV20-1 and TRBJ2-7, with D unresolved. Germline V gene sequence: CDR1 DFQATT, CDR2 SNEGSKA (reference sequence). V was cut by 4 bases and J by 3 bases, with 7 bases left in between. The CDR3 spans 11 residues. The chain's CDR3 is CSATPDYEQYF. The CDR3, as DNA: TGCAGTGCTACGCCGGACTACGAGCAGTACTTC.

The chain is built from TRBV7-9 and TRBJ2-1, with unresolved D. Germline V lookup: CDR1 SEHNR, CDR2 FQNEAQ (reference sequence). Trimming pared 7 bases from V and 7 bases from J, leaving 17 bases between. This CDR3 comprises 14 residues. The DNA for the CDR3 is TGTGCCAGCACCGCGGCGAGTGGGTTAAATGAGCAGTTCTTC. Translated, it gives CASTAASGLNEQFF.

As regards this clonotype: This could be a read error, since a much larger clone is one nucleotide away. This rearrangement joins TRBV10-3 to TRBJ2-3; TRBD1 matches at 7 bases. The CDR3 is made up of 15 amino acids. The germline gives CDR1 ENHRY, CDR2 SYGVKD. CDR3 nucleotide sequence: TGTACCATCAGCAACAGGGGAGCTAGCACAGATACGCAGTATTTT. The encoded protein is CTISNRGASTDTQYF.